The clone carrying this T cell receptor (beta chain) was detected only once. The method was immunoSEQ multiplex PCR; TCRdb's version includes in-frame clones alone and lacks a portion of them. The sample lists around 69,000 clones; about 82% were seen once. The length of the CDR3 is 12 residues. CDR1 is SQVTM, CDR2 ANQGSEA, per germline. The V end was cut by 2 bases, the J end by 5 bases, with 7 bases between. This sample was taken from a study of blood T cell repertoires in COVID-19. As for the study in general: Donors in the United States, Italy and Spain gave samples during acute or convalescent COVID-19.

This receptor was taken from a woman aged 60 to 75 with acute or convalescent COVID-19. The sequencing input was peripheral blood. The chain carries TRBV29-1 and TRBJ1-3; possibly TRBD1 for D (5 bases). The CDR3 loop is CSVERGRNTIYF. For the CDR3, the DNA is TGCAGCGTTGAAAGGGGCCGAAACACCATATATTTT.